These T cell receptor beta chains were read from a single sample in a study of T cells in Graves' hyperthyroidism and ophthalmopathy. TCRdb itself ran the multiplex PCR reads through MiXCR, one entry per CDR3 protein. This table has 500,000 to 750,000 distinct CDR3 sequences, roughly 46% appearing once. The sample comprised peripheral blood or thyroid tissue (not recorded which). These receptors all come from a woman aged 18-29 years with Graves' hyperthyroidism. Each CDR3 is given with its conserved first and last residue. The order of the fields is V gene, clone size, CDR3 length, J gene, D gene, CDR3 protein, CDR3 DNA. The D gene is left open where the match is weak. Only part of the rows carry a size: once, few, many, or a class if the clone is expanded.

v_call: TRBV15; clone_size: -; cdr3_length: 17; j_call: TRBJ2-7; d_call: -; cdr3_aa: CATSRSYRGTSTDTQYF; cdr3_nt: TGTGCCACCAGCAGAAGCTACAGGGGGACTAGCACAGATACGCAGTACTTC
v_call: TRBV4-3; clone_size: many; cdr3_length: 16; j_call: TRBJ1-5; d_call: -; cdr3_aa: CASSQGTGWGDQPQHF; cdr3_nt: TGCGCCAGCAGCCAAGGAACAGGATGGGGTGATCAGCCCCAGCATTTT
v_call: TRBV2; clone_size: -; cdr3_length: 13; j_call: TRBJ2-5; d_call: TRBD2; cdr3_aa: CASRLLAGETQYF; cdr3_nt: TGTGCCAGCAGGCTACTAGCGGGAGAGACCCAGTACTTC
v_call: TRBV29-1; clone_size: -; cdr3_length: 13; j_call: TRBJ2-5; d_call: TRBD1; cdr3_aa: CSVEKDRGETQYF; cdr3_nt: TGCAGCGTTGAAAAGGACAGGGGGGAGACCCAGTACTTC
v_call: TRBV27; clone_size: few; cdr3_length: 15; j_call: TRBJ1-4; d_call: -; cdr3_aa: CASRGSGAANEKLFF; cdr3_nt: TGTGCCAGCAGAGGATCAGGGGCTGCTAATGAAAAACTGTTTTTT
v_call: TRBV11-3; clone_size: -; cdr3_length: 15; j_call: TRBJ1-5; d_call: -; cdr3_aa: CASSLGSANNEPQHF; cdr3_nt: TGTGCCAGCAGCTTAGGGTCGGCAAACAATGAGCCCCAGCATTTT
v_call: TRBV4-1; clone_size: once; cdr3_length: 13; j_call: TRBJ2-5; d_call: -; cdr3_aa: CASSPAAQETQYF; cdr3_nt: TGCGCCAGCAGCCCGGCGGCCCAAGAGACCCAGTACTTC
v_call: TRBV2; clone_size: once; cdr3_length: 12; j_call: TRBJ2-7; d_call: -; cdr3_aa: CASSEDRAGQYF; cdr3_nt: TGTGCCAGCAGTGAAGACAGGGCCGGGCAGTACTTC
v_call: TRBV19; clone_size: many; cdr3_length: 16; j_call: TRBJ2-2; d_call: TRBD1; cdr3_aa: CASTPRDRGRTGELFF; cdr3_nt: TGTGCCAGTACTCCTCGGGACAGGGGAAGAACCGGGGAGCTGTTTTTT
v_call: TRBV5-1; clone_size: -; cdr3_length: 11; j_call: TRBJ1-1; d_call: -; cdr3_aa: CASSLEGEAFF; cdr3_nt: TGTGCCAGCAGCTTAGAGGGGGAAGCTTTCTTT
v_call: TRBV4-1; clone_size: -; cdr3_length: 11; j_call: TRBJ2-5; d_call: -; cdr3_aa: CASSQEYRGVF; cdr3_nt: TGCGCCAGCAGCCAAGAGTATAGAGGGGTCTTC
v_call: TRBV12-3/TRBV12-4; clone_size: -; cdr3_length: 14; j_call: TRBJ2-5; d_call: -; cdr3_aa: CASSLAVYQETQYF; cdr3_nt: TGTGCCAGCAGTTTAGCGGTATACCAAGAGACCCAGTACTTC
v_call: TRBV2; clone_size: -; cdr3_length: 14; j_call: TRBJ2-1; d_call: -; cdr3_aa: CASRGRRSYNEQFF; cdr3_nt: TGTGCCAGCAGAGGACGGCGCTCCTACAATGAGCAGTTCTTC
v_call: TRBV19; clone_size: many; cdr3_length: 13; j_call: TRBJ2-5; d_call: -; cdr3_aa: CASRTIDQETQYF; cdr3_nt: TGTGCCAGTCGGACTATAGATCAAGAGACCCAGTACTTC
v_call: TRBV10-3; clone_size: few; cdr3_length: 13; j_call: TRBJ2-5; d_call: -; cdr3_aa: CAISEGMGQTQYF; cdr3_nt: TGTGCCATCAGTGAAGGGATGGGGCAGACCCAGTACTTC
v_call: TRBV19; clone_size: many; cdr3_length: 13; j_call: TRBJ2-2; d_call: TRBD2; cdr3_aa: CATCGRASGELFF; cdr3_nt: TGTGCCACCTGCGGGAGGGCCTCGGGGGAGCTGTTTTTT
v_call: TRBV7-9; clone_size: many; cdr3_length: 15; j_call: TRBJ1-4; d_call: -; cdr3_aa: CASSPTVATNEKLFF; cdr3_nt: TGTGCCAGCAGCCCAACGGTTGCAACTAATGAAAAACTGTTTTTT
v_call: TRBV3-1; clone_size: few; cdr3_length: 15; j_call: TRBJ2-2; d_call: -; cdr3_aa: CASSQRGGVAGELFF; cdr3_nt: TGTGCCAGCAGCCAGAGAGGAGGTGTCGCCGGGGAGCTGTTTTTT
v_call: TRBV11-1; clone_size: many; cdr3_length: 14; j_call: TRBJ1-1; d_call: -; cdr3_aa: CASRALGSGTEAFF; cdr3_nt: TGTGCCAGCAGGGCTTTAGGTTCCGGCACTGAAGCTTTCTTT
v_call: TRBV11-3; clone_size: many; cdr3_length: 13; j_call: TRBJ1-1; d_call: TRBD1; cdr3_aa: CASSSRTGGGAFF; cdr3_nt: TGTGCCAGCAGCTCTCGGACAGGGGGTGGAGCTTTCTTT
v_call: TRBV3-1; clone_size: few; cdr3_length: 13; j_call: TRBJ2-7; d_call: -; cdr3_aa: CASRPGTAYEQYF; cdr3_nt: TGTGCCAGCAGACCCGGGACCGCCTACGAGCAGTACTTC
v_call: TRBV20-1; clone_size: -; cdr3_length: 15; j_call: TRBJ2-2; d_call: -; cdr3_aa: CSARDMIANTGELFF; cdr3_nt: TGCAGTGCTAGAGATATGATAGCAAACACCGGGGAGCTGTTTTTT
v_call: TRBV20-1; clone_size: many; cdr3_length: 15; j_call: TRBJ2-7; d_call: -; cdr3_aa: CSAQSDGPPSYEQYF; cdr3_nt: TGCAGTGCCCAGAGCGACGGGCCCCCCTCCTACGAGCAGTACTTC
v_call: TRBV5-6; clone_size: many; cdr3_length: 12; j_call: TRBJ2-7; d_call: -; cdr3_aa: CASSLWDYEQYF; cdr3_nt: TGTGCCAGCAGCTTATGGGACTACGAGCAGTACTTC